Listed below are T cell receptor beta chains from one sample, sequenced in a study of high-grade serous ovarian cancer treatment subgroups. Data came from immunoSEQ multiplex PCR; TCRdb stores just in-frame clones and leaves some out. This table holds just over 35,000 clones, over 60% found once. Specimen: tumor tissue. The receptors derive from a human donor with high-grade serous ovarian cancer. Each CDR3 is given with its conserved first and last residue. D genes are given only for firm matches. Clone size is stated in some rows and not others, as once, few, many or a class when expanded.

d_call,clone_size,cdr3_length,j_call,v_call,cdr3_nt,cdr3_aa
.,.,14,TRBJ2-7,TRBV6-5,TGTGCCAGCAGTTACTCTGCAGGGGATTTCGAGCAGTACTTC,CASSYSAGDFEQYF
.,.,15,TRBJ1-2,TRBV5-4,TGTGCCAGCAGCCCCAGGGACTCCCCTGCTCTTGGCTACACCTTC,CASSPRDSPALGYTF
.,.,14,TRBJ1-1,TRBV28,TGTGCCAGCAGTTCCTTGGGGGGACTAACTGAAGCTTTCTTT,CASSSLGGLTEAFF
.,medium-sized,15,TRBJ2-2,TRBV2,TGTGCCAGCAGTCTGGGGACGTCGAACACCGGGGAGCTGTTTTTT,CASSLGTSNTGELFF
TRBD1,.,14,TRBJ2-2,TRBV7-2,TGTGCCAGCAGCTTAGACAGGGGTGCCGGGGAGCTGTTTTTT,CASSLDRGAGELFF
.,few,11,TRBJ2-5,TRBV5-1,TGCGCCAGCAGCTTGGGACTTACCCAGTACTTC,CASSLGLTQYF
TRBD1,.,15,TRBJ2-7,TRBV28,TGTGCCAGCAGTTCCTCGTCGACAGGGGGCTACGAGCAGTACTTC,CASSSSSTGGYEQYF
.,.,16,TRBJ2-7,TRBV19,TGTGCCAGTAGTCTAAAGGCCTCGGGACTCTCCTACGAGCAGTACTTC,CASSLKASGLSYEQYF
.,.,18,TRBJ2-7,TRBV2,TGTGCCAGCAGTGAAGCGCTTCGGGGCAGAGCGAGACCCTACGAGCAGTACTTC,CASSEALRGRARPYEQYF
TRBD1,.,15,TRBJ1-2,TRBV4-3,TGCGCCAGCAGCCAAGAAGCCGACAGGGGACGAGGCTACACCTTC,CASSQEADRGRGYTF
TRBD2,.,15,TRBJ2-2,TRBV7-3,TGTGCCAGCAGCTTAGCGGGAGATCCCACCGGGGAGCTGTTTTTT,CASSLAGDPTGELFF
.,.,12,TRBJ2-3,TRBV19,TGTGCCAGTAGCCCAGGGTCAGATACGCAGTATTTT,CASSPGSDTQYF
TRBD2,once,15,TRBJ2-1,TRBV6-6,TGTGCCAGCAGTGACCCGGGACTAGCGTTAGATGAGCAGTTCTTC,CASSDPGLALDEQFF
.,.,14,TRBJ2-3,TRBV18,TGTGCCAGCTCACCACCGGGAGGCACAGATACGCAGTATTTT,CASSPPGGTDTQYF
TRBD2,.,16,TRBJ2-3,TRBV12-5,TGTGCTAGTGGTACATCTAGCGGACTTAGCACAGATACGCAGTATTTT,CASGTSSGLSTDTQYF
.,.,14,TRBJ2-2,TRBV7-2,TGTGCCAGCAGCTTACGCAGAAACACCGGGGAGCTGTTTTTT,CASSLRRNTGELFF
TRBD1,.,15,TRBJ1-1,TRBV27,TGTGCCAGCAGTACCAGGGGGAACATGAACACTGAAGCTTTCTTT,CASSTRGNMNTEAFF
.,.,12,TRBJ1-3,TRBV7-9,TGTGCCACTGAATGGAAAGGAAACACCATATATTTT,CATEWKGNTIYF
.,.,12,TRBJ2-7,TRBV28,TGTGCATCCCGGGGGCCTCCCTACGAGCAGTACTTC,CASRGPPYEQYF
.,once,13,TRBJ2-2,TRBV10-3,TGTGCCATCAGTGTCGGGAGCCCCGGGGAGCTGTTTTTT,CAISVGSPGELFF
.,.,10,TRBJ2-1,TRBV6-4,TGTGCCACCCCCCGAAGCGAGCAGTTCTTC,CATPRSEQFF
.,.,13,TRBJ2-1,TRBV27,TGTGCCAGCAAAATCGGGAGAGGTAATGAGCAGTTCTTC,CASKIGRGNEQFF
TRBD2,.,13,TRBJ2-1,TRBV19,TGTGCCAGTAACCCGGGACTAGGCTATGAGCAGTTCTTC,CASNPGLGYEQFF
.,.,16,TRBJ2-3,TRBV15,TGTGCCACCAGCAGAGCTACGGGAGTTGGCACAGATACGCAGTATTTT,CATSRATGVGTDTQYF
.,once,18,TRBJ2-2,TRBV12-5,TGTGCTAGTGGTTTGGTAAGGGACGGAGACGCGAACACCGGGGAGCTGTTTTTT,CASGLVRDGDANTGELFF
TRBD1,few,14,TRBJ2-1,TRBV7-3,TGTGCCAGCAGCTTATCACAGGGGGACAATGAGCAGTTCTTC,CASSLSQGDNEQFF
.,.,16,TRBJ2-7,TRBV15,TGTGCCACCAGCACGAGAGTCCAGGGGTTCTCCTACGAGCAGTACTTC,CATSTRVQGFSYEQYF
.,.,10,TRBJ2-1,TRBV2,TGTGCCAGCGTAAACAATGAGCAGTTCTTC,CASVNNEQFF
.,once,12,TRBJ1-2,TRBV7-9,TGTGCCAGCAGCTTAGAGGCTCATGGCTACACCTTC,CASSLEAHGYTF
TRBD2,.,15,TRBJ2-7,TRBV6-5,TGTGCCAGCAGTTACTCGATCTCTAGCGGCTACGAGCAGTACTTC,CASSYSISSGYEQYF
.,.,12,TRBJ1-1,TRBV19,TGTGCCAGTAGGGCGGGGCCGGGGAAAGCTTTCTTT,CASRAGPGKAFF
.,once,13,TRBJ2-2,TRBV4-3,TGCGCCAGCAGCCAGGGTGGGACCGGGGAGCTGTTTTTT,CASSQGGTGELFF
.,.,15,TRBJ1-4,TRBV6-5,TGTGCCAGCAGTCGGGTGGCAGGACAGAATGAAAAACTGTTTTTT,CASSRVAGQNEKLFF
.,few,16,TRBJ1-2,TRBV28,TGTGCCAGCAGTCCGACTGGGACCGCGAACAACTATGGCTACACCTTC,CASSPTGTANNYGYTF
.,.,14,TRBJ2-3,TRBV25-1,TGTGCCAGCAGTGGGACACAGGGTACAGATACGCAGTATTTT,CASSGTQGTDTQYF
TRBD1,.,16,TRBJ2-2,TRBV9,TGTGCCAGCAGCGTACTAGGGACAGGGGTAGCCGGGGAGCTGTTTTTT,CASSVLGTGVAGELFF
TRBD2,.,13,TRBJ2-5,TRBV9,TGTGCCAGCAGCGTAGTTAGTCGGGGGGCCCAGTACTTC,CASSVVSRGAQYF
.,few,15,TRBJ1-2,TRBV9,TGTGCCAGCAGCACTCAACCGGGACTCAACTATGGCTACACCTTC,CASSTQPGLNYGYTF
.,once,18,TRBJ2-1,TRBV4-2,TGTGCCAGCAGCCTCCAGGGGAGCTCCCCAGGCGCCTACAATGAGCAGTTCTTC,CASSLQGSSPGAYNEQFF
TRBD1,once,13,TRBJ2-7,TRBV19,TGTGCCAGTAGCGCCGGACAGGCCTACGAGCAGTACTTC,CASSAGQAYEQYF
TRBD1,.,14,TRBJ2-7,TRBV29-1,TGCAGCGTGGGACAGGGTCTACCCTCCTACGAGCAGTACTTC,CSVGQGLPSYEQYF
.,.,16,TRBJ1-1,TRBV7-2,TGTGCCAGCAGCCACCGGGGTAACCACCTGAACACTGAAGCTTTCTTT,CASSHRGNHLNTEAFF
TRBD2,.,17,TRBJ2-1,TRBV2,TGTGCCAGCAAAAGGTCCCCAGTAGCGGGAGGTCTCAATGAGCAGTTCTTC,CASKRSPVAGGLNEQFF
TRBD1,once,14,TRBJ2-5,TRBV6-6,TGTGCCAGCAGAACAGGGGGCTCACAAGAGACCCAGTACTTC,CASRTGGSQETQYF
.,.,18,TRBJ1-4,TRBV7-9,TGTGCCAGCAGCTCAGCTGGGGCTTACCATTCAACTAATGAAAAACTGTTTTTT,CASSSAGAYHSTNEKLFF